The sequence of this T cell receptor (beta chain) was determined in a study of shared clonotypes between healthy human individuals. Deep-level running was used for the assay. Libraries were prepared by immunoSEQ multiplex PCR; TCRdb keeps only in-frame clonotypes and omits some of them. Among 2 million to 2.5 million clones listed, over 90% were seen once. All donors qualified as healthy HIV-negative adults and had experienced no recent acute infections or vaccinations. The source is a man between 18 and 35 years old in good health. Some clones in this sample may be carry-over from other donors' samples. The specimen sequenced was naive CD4+ T cells from PBMCs. The sample's subset: CD45RA+ positively selected.

The CDR3 DNA reads as TGCGCCAGCAGCCAAGGCGAGGGGTATACAGATACGCAGTATTTT. Amino acids: CASSQGEGYTDTQYF. J is TRBJ2-3 and V is TRBV4-1; the D gene could be TRBD1 or TRBD2 (5 bases each). Between the trimmed V and J ends, which lost 1 base and 3 bases, there was a span of 11 bases. The V gene's germline CDR1 is MGHRA and CDR2 YSYEKL. The CDR3 is 15 residues long.